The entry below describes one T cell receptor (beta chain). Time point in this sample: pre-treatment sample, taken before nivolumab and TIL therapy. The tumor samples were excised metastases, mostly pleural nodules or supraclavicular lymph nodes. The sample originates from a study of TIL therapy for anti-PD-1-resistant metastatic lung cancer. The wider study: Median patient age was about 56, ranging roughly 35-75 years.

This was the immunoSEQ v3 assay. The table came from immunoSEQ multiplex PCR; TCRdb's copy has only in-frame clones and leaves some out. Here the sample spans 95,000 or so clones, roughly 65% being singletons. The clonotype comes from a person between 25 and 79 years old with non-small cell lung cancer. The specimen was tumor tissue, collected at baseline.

The CDR3 sequence is CSVEETETYEQYF. CDR3 sequence (DNA): TGCAGCGTTGAAGAGACAGAAACCTACGAGCAGTACTTC. This chain connects TRBV29-1 to TRBJ2-7, with D perhaps matching TRBD1 (5 bases). The CDR3 extends over 13 amino acids. Trimming shortened V by 0 bases and J by 2 bases, and 8 bases separated the two germline ends. Germline V gene sequence: CDR1 SQVTM, CDR2 ANQGSEA.